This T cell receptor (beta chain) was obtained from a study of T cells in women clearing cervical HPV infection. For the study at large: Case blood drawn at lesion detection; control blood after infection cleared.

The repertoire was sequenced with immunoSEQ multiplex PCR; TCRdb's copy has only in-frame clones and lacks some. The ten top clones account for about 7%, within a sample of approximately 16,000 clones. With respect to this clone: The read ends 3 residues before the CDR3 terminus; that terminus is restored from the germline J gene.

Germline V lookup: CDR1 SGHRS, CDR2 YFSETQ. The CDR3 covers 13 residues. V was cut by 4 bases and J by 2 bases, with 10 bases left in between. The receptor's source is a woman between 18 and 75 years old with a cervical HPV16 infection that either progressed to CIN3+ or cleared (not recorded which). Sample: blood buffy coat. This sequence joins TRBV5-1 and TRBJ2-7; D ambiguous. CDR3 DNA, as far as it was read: TGCGCCAGCAGCCCTTCCTCGGCCTACGAG. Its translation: CASSPSSAYE. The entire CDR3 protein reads CASSPSSAYEQYF.